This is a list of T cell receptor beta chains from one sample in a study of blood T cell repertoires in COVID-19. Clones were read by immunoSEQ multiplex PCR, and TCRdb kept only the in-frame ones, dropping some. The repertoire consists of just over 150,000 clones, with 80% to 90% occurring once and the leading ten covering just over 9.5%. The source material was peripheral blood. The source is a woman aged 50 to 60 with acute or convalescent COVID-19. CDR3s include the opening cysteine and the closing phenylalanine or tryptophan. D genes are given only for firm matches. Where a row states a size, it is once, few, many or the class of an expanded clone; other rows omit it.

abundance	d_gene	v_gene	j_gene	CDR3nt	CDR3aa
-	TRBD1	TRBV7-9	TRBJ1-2	TGTGCCAGCAGCCGGGGACAGGGGAGCGGCTACACCTTC	CASSRGQGSGYTF
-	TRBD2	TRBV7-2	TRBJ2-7	TGTGCCAGCAGCTTAGTGGGGAGGGGCGACGAGCAGTACTTC	CASSLVGRGDEQYF
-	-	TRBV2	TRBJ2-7	TGTGCCAGCAGCACTAACAAGTACGAGCAGTACTTC	CASSTNKYEQYF
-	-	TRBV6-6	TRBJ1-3	TGTGCCAGCAGTGGAGACCGTCTCTCTGGAAACACCATATATTTT	CASSGDRLSGNTIYF
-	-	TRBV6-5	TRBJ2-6	TGTGCCAGCAGCCCCCAGGGATCTGGGGCCAACGTCCTGACTTTC	CASSPQGSGANVLTF
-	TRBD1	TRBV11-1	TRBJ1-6	TGTGCCAGCAGCTCGGGACAGGGGGCCAGTTCACCCCTCCACTTT	CASSSGQGASSPLHF
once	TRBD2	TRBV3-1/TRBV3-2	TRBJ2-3	TGTGCCAGCAGCCAAGACGGTAGCGGGGGGGCAGATACGCAGTATTTT	CASSQDGSGGADTQYF
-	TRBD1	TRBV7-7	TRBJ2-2	TGTGCCAGCAGCCTCCAGGGGGCGAACACCGGGGAGCTGTTTTTT	CASSLQGANTGELFF
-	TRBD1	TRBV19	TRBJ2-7	TGTGCCAGTAGCCCTGACAGGGGGCAGTACGAGCAGTACTTC	CASSPDRGQYEQYF
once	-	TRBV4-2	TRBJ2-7	TGTGCCAGCAGCCAAGATCCTGGGCGGGGAAGATACGAGCAGTACTTC	CASSQDPGRGRYEQYF
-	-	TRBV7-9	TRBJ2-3	TGTGCCAGCAGCCCAGTGGAACGGGGAGGCACAGATACGCAGTATTTT	CASSPVERGGTDTQYF
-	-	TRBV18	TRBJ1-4	TGTGCCAGCTCTCGACAGCTAGTTGCAACTAATGAAAAACTGTTTTTT	CASSRQLVATNEKLFF
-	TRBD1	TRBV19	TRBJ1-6	TGTGCCAGTAGTACAACAGGGGCGAACTCACCCCTCCACTTT	CASSTTGANSPLHF
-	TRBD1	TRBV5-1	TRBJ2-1	TGCGCCAGCAGCCCGGGACAGGGGACTGAGCAGTTCTTC	CASSPGQGTEQFF
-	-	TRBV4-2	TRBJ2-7	TGTGCCAGCAGCCAAACAACTAGTTTCCACGAGCAGTACTTC	CASSQTTSFHEQYF
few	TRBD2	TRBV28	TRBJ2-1	TGTGCCAGCAGTTTATCCCGGACTAGCGCAAGCTCCTACAATGAGCAGTTCTTC	CASSLSRTSASSYNEQFF
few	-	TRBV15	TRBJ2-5	TGTGCCACCAGCAGAGATATGGGGCAGGGCCCCGAGACCCAGTACTTC	CATSRDMGQGPETQYF
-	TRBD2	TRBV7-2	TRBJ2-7	TGTGCCAGCAGCTGGCTAGCGGGAGGGATCTACGAGCAGTACTTC	CASSWLAGGIYEQYF
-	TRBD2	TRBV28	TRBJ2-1	TGTGCCAGCAGTATGTCGACTAGCGGGAGGCCCAATGAGCAGTTCTTC	CASSMSTSGRPNEQFF
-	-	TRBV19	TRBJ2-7	TGTGCCAGTAGTATGATCAGGGGCGCCCAGTACTTC	CASSMIRGAQYF
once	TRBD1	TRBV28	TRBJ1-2	TGTGCCAGCAGTTTAGGGGACAGGGAGAGGCCTAACTATGGCTACACCTTC	CASSLGDRERPNYGYTF
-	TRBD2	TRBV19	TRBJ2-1	TGTGCCAGTAGTATAGATGGAACTAGCGGGGGTCCCGTATACAATGAGCAGTTCTTC	CASSIDGTSGGPVYNEQFF
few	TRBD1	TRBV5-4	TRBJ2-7	TGTGCCAGCAGCTCGCGGACAGGGACCTACGAGCAGTACTTC	CASSSRTGTYEQYF
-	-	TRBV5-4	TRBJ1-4	TGTGCCAGCAGCCCCAGCGCAACTAATGAAAAACTGTTTTTT	CASSPSATNEKLFF
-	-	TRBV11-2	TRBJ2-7	TGTGCCAGCAGCTCCACACCGTACGAGCAGTACTTC	CASSSTPYEQYF
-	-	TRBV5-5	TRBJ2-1	TGTGCCAGCAGCTCCCTCGCCGGGACACTTGACTACAATGAGCAGTTCTTC	CASSSLAGTLDYNEQFF